The source of this T cell receptor (beta chain) is a study of shared clonotypes between healthy human individuals. About the research overall: Researchers drew samples from two women and a few men aged 18 to 49. Each donor contributed plates that comprised three CD4 naive, three CD4 memory, two CD8 naive and one CD8 memory.

There were no recent acute infections or vaccinations among the donors, who were healthy HIV-negative adults. V lost 8 bases, J lost 1 base, and 11 bases lay in between. This CDR3 is built from 13 residues. The germline V gene has CDR1 MNHNS and CDR2 SASEGT. The assay used deep level. Here immunoSEQ multiplex PCR was the method, and the copy in TCRdb shows in-frame clones only, minus some. Of around 700,000 clones listed, around four fifths are singletons. The sequenced sample was memory CD4+ T cells sorted from blood. Subset specified: CD45RA-negative fraction. V usage is TRBV6-1 and J usage is TRBJ1-1; no clear D. This sequence originates from a woman aged 25 to 39 in good health. The CDR3 DNA follows: TGTGCCAGCCATATCGGCCGGAACACTGAAGCTTTCTTT. Protein: CASHIGRNTEAFF.